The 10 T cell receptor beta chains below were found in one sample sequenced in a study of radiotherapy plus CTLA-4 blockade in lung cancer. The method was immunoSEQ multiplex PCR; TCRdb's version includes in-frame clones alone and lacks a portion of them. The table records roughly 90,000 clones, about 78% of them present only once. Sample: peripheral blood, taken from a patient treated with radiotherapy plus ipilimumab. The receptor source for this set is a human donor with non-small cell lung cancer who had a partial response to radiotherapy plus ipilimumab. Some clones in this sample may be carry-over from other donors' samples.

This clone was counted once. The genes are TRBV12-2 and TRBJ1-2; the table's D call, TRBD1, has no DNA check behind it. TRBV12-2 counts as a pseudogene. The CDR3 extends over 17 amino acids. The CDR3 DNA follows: TGTGCAAGTCGCTTGAGTAAAATACGACAGGGCAGTTGTGGCTACACCTTC. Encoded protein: CASRLSKIRQGSCGYTF.

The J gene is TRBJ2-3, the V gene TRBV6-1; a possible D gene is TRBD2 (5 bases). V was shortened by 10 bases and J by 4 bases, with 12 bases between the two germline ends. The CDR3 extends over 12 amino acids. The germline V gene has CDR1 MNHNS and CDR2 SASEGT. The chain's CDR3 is CATLRAADTQYF. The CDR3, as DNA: TGTGCCACCTTGAGAGCGGCAGATACGCAGTATTTT.

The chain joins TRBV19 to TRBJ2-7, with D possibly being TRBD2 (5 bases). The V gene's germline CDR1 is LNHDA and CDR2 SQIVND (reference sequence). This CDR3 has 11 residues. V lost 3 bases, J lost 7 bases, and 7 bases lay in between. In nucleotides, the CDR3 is TGTGCCAGTAGTATGACGGGGGAGCAGTACTTC. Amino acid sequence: CASSMTGEQYF.

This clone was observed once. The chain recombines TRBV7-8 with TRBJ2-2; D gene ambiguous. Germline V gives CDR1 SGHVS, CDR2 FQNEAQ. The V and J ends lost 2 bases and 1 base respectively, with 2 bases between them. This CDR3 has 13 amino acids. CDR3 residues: CASSLRNTGELFF. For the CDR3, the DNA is TGTGCCAGCAGCTTACGGAACACCGGGGAGCTGTTTTTT.

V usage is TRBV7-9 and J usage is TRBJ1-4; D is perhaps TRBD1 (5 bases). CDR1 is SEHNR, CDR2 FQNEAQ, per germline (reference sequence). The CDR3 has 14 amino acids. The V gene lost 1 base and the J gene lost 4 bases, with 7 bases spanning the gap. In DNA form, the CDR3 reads TGTGCCAGCAGCTTAGGGGGGGATAATGAAAAACTGTTTTTT. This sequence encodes CASSLGGDNEKLFF.

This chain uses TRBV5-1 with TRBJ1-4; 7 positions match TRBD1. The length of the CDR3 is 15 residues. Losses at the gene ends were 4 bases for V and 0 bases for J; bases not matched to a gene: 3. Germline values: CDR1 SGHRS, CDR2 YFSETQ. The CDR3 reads CASSPDRSTNEKLFF. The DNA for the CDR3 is TGCGCCAGCAGCCCGGACAGGTCAACTAATGAAAAACTGTTTTTT.

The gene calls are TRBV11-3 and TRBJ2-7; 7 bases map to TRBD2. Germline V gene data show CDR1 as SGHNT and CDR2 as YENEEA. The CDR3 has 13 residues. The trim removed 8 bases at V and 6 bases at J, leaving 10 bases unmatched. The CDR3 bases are TGTGCCAGCCGGAGGGCGCGGGGGACCGAGCAGTACTTC. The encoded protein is CASRRARGTEQYF.

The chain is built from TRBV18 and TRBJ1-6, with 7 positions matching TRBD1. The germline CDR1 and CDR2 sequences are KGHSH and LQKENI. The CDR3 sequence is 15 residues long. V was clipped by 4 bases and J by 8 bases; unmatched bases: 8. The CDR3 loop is CASSRNRGSDSPLHF. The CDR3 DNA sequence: TGTGCCAGCTCACGTAACAGGGGATCGGATTCACCCCTCCACTTT.

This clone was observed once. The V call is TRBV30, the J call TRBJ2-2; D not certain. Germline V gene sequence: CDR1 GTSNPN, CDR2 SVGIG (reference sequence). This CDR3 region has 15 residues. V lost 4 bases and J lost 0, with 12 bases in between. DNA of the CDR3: TGTGCCTGGAAAACAGATGGCCCGAACACCGGGGAGCTGTTTTTT. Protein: CAWKTDGPNTGELFF.

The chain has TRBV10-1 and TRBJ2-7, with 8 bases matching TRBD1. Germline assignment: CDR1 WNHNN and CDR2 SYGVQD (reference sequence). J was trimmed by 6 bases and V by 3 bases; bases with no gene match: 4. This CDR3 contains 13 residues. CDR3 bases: TGCGCCAGCAGTGAATCAGGGGGCAGCGAGCAGTACTTC. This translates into CASSESGGSEQYF.